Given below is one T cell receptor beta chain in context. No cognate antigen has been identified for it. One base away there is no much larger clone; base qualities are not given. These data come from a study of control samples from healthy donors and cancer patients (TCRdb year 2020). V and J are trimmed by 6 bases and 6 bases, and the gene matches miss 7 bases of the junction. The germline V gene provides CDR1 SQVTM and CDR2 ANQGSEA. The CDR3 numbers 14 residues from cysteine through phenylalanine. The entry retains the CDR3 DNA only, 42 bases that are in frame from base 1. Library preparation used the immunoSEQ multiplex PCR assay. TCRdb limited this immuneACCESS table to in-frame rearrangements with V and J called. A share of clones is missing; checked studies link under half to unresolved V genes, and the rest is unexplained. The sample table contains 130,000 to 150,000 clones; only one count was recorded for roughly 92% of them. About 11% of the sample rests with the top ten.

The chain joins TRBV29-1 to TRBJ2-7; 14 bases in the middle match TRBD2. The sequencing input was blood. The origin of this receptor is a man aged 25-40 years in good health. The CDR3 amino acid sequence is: CSVLGLAGAAEQYF. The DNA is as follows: TGCAGCGTGTTGGGACTAGCGGGAGCCGCCGAGCAGTACTTC.